This T cell receptor (beta chain) is drawn from a study of siplizumab effects on memory and regulatory T cells (dated by TCRdb to about 2019). Some background on the complete study: The study looked at the effect of siplizumab, an anti-CD2 antibody, on alloreactive T-cell subsets in allogeneic mixed lymphocyte reactions made from human PBMCs. Broad study findings and their caveats: Siplizumab significantly reduced the cumulative frequency of alloreactive sequences traceable to unstimulated CD4+ memory T cells. For roughly 80-96% of proliferating CD4+ or CD8+ clones, no naive or memory phenotype could be assigned. The suppressive function of proliferating Tregs from siplizumab cultures was not functionally confirmed. Among mappable alloreactive CD4+ clones, an average Treg-derived fraction of roughly 71% was observed with siplizumab, compared with approximately 30% in control reactions. Because sequences below about 10^-5 frequency were poorly captured, only a minor fraction of alloreactive clones could be mapped to unstimulated subsets. Unstimulated naive T cells appeared to be more diverse than memory T cells, and naive cells seemed to make a substantial contribution to the alloresponse.

Notes on this clone: Its antigen remains unidentified. No base quality information exists; no much larger clone differs at one position.

Sorted unstimulated T cells and proliferating T cells recovered from mixed lymphocyte reactions underwent TCRbeta CDR3 sequencing. Fresh whole blood from nine to eleven HLA-typed healthy donors served as the source for isolating PBMCs. Clipping removes 0 bases from V and 4 bases from J, with 8 as the unmatched junction base count. The CDR3 sequence holds 16 residues, the cysteine and phenylalanine included. The DNA shown is the 48-base CDR3, in frame from base 1. CDR1 LNHNV and CDR2 YYDKDF are derived from the germline V gene (reference sequence). Libraries were constructed by the immunoSEQ multiplex PCR assay. The deep sequencing platform assayed some 90,000 TCR templates per sample. Genomic DNA extracted from sorted T cells was used for TCRbeta CDR3 sequencing. As for the original processing: The R programming language was used for clonal analysis of TCRbeta CDR3 data. Unstimulated samples were compared with post-reaction CFSE-low samples to define alloreactive CD4+ and CD8+ clones. Regulatory or non-regulatory origin of alloreactive CD4+ clones was assigned by matching sequences to the sorted unstimulated Treg and non-Treg repertoires. Sourced from immuneACCESS, this table was stored by TCRdb with only in-frame sequences that have V and J called. A share of the clones is absent; for the studies checked, an unresolved V gene accounts for under half, and the remainder has no known explanation. V and J calls and clone size are as listed in that table; D and trimming were resolved from the DNA. Within this sample are roughly 100,000 clones, with 85% to 95% of them counted one time only. The top ten clonotypes cover about 0.32% of the sample.

This clonotype was sampled from a human donor in good health. The V gene is TRBV15 and the J gene is TRBJ1-1, with 7 bases aligning to TRBD1. Source material: CD4+ T cells sorted from blood. The nucleotides are TGTGCCACCAGCAGAGATAGGGGGCTACGGGGCACTGAAGCTTTCTTT. This codes for CATSRDRGLRGTEAFF.